This TCR beta chain derives from a study of T cells in Graves' hyperthyroidism and ophthalmopathy. Study-wide points: A model of 13 V-J features distinguished ophthalmopathy from stable hyperthyroidism.

The ends were cut back, 4 bases at V and 1 base at J, with 9 bases in the middle. The germline gives CDR1 SQVTM, CDR2 ANQGSEA. The length of the CDR3 is 13 residues. RNA transcripts gave rise to amplified TCR beta CDR3 regions. First-round RT-PCR of the TCR CDR3 relied on the HTBI primer set. TCRdb redid the calling of the multiplex PCR reads with MiXCR, one entry per CDR3 protein. The table has 550,000 to 800,000 distinct CDR3 sequences, about 16% seen once. This clonotype was detected only a few times. Its cognate antigen is unknown. Sequencing used blood. This chain uses TRBV29-1 with TRBJ2-3; D not certain. This clonotype originated in a young man with Graves' hyperthyroidism. The CDR3 bases are TGCAGCGTTGTACTAACAGGCACAGATACGCAGTATTTT. It encodes CSVVLTGTDTQYF.